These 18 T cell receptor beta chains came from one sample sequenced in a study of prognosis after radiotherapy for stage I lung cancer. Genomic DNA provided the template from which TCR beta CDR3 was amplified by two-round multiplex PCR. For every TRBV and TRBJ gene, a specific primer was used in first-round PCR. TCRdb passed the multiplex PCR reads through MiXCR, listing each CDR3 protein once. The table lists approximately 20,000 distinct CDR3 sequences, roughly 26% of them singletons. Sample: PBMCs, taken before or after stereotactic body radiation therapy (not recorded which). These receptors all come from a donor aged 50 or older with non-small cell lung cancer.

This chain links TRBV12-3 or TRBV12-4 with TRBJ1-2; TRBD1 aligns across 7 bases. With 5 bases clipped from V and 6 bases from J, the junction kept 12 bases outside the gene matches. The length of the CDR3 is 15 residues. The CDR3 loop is CASSQGVGGFNGYTF. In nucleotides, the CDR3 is TGTGCCAGCAGTCAGGGAGTAGGGGGCTTCAATGGCTACACCTTC.

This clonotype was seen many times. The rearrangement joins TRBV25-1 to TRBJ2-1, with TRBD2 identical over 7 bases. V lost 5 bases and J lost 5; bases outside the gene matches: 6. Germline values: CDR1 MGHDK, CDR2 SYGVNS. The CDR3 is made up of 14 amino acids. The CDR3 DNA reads TGTGCCAGCAGTAACGTAGCGGGCCACAATGAGCAGTTCTTC. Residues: CASSNVAGHNEQFF.

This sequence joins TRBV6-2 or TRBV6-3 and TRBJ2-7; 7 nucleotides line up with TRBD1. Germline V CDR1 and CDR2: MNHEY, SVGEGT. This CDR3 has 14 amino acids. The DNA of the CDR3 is TGTGCGGGTAAAACGACAGGGCACACATACGAGCAGTACTTC. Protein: CAGKTTGHTYEQYF.

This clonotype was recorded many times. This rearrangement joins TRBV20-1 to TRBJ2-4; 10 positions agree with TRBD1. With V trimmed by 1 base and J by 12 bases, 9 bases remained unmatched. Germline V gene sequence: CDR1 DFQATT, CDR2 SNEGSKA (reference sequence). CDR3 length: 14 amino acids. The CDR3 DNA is TGCAGTGCTAGAGTGGACAGGGGGTTCCGTAATCAGTACTTC. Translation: CSARVDRGFRNQYF.

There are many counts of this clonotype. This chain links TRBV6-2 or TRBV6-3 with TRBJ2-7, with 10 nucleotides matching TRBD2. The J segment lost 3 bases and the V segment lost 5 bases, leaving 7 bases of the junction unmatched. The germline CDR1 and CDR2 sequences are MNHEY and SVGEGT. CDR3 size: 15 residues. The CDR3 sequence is CASSDTSGKSYEQYF. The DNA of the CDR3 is TGTGCCAGCAGTGACACTAGCGGGAAAAGCTACGAGCAGTACTTC.

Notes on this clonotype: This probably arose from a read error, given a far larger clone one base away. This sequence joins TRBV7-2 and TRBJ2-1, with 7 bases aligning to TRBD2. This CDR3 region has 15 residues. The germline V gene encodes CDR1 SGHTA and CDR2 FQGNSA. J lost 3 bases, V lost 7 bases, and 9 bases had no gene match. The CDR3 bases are TGTGCCAGCACCCCGGGCGGGAGCTACTACAATGAGCAGTTCTTC. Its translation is CASTPGGSYYNEQFF. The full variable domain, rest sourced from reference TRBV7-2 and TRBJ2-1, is GAGVSQSPSNKVTEKGKDVELRCDPISGHTALYWYRQSLGQGLEFLIYFQGNSAPDKSGLPSDRFSAERTGGSVSTLTIQRTQQEDSAVYLCASTPGGSYYNEQFFGPGTRLTVL.

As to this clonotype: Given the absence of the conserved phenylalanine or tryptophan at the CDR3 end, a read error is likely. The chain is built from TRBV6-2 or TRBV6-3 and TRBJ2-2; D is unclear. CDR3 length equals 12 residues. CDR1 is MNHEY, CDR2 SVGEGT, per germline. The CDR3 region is CATSYGNGELFL. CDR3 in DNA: TGTGCCACCAGTTACGGCAACGGGGAGCTGTTTCTT.

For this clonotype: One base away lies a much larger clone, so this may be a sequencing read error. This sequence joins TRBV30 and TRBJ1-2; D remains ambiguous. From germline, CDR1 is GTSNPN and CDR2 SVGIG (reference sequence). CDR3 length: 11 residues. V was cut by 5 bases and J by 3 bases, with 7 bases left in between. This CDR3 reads CAWGWHYGYTF. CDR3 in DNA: TGTGCCTGGGGGTGGCACTATGGCTACACCTTC.

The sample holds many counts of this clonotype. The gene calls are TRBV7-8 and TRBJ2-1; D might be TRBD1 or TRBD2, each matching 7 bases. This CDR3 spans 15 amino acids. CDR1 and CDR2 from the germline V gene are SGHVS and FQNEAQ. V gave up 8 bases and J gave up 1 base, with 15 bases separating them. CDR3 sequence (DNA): TGTGCCAGCGGGAGGGGGCGGGATTCCTACAATGAGCAGTTCTTC. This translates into CASGRGRDSYNEQFF.

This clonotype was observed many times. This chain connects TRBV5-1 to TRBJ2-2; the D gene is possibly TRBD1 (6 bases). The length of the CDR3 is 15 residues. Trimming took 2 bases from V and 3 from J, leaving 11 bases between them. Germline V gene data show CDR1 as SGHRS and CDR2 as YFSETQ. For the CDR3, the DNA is TGCGCCAGCAGCTTTACAGGGCTCGACACCGGGGAGCTGTTTTTT. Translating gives CASSFTGLDTGELFF.

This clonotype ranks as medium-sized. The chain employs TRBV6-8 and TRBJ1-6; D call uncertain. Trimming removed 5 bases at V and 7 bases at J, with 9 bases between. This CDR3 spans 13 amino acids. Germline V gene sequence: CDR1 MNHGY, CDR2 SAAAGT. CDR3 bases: TGTGCCAGCAGTCCAAACATGAATTCACCCCTCCACTTT. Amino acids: CASSPNMNSPLHF.

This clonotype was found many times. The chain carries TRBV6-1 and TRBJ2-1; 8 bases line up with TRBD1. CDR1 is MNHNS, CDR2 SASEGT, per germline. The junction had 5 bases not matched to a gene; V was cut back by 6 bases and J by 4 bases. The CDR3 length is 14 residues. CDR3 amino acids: CASSPGQGYNEQFF. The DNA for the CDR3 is TGTGCCAGCAGCCCCGGACAGGGTTACAATGAGCAGTTCTTC.

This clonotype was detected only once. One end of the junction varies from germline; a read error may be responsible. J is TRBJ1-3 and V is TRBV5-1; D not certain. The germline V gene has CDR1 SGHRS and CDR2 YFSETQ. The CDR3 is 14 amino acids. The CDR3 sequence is CASSLVVSGSTIYF. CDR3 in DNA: TGCGCCAGCAGCTTGGTGGTCAGCGGAAGCACCATATATTTT. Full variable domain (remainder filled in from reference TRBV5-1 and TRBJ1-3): KAGVTQTPRYLIKTRGQQVTLSCSPISGHRSVSWYQQTPGQGLQFLFEYFSETQRNKGNFPGRFSGRQFSNSRSEMNVSTLELGDSALYLCASSLVVSGSTIYFGEGSWLTVV.

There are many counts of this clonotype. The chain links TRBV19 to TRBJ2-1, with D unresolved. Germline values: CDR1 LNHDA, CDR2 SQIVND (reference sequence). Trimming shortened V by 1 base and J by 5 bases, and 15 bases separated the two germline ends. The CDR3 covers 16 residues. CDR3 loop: CASSIGPRNLHNEQFF. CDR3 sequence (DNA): TGTGCCAGTAGTATAGGCCCCAGGAATTTGCACAATGAGCAGTTCTTC.

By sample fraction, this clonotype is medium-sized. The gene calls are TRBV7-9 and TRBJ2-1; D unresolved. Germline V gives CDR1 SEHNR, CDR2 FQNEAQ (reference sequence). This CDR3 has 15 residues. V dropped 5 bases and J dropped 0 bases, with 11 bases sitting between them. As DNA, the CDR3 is TGTGCCAGCAGCGTTGCGGCGCTCTCCTACAATGAGCAGTTCTTC. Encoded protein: CASSVAALSYNEQFF. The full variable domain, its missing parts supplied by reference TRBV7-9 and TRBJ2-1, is DTGVSQNPRHKITKRGQNVTFRCDPISEHNRLYWYRQTLGQGPEFLTYFQNEAQLEKSRLLSDRFSAERPKGSFSTLEIQRTEQGDSAMYLCASSVAALSYNEQFFGPGTRLTVL.

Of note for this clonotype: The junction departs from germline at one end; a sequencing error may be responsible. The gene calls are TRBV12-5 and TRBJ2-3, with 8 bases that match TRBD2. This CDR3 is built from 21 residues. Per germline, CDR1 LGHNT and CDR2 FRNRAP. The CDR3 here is CDSGKEQGWGVIAGSTDTQYF. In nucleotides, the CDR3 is TGTGATAGTGGAAAGGAACAGGGTTGGGGTGTCATAGCGGGGAGCACAGATACGCAGTATTTT.

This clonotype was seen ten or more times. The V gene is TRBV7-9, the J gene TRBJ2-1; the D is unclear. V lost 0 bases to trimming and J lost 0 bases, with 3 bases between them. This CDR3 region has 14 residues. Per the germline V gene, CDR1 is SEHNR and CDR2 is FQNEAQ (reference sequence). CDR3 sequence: CASSLAASYNEQFF. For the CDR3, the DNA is TGTGCCAGCAGCTTAGCGGCCTCCTACAATGAGCAGTTCTTC.

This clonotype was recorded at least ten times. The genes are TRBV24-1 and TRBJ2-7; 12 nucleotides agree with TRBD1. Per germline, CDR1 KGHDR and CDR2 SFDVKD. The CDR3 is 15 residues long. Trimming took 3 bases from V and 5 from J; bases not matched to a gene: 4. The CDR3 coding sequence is TGTGCCACCAGTGATCTAGGGACAGGGGGCCACGAGCAGTACTTC. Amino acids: CATSDLGTGGHEQYF.